Listed below are T cell receptor beta chains from one sample, sequenced in a study of blood T cell repertoires in COVID-19. Measured with immunoSEQ multiplex PCR; TCRdb has only the in-frame clones, and not every one. Of roughly 140,000 clones in the sample, 75% to 85% were seen once. Sequences were obtained from peripheral blood. The receptors were gathered from a man between 65 and 80 years old who had recovered from COVID-19. Both conserved end residues are part of each CDR3. A D gene is named only where the DNA matches it firmly. The size entry is marked missing in some rows and otherwise reads once, few, many or a size class.

>-|TRBV5-1|15|TRBD2|TRBJ2-7
CASSAGTSGFYEQYF
TGCGCCAGCAGCGCCGGGACTAGCGGATTCTACGAGCAGTACTTC
>-|TRBV5-1|16|TRBD2|TRBJ2-1
CASSSVAGGPLNEQFF
TGCGCCAGCAGCTCGGTAGCGGGAGGACCCCTGAATGAGCAGTTCTTC
>-|TRBV18|16|-|TRBJ1-2
CASSPQQGIDNYGYTF
TGTGCCAGCTCACCACAACAGGGAATCGATAACTATGGCTACACCTTC
>-|TRBV7-2|15|-|TRBJ2-3
CASSPDYLSTDTQYF
TGTGCCAGCAGTCCGGACTATCTTAGCACAGATACGCAGTATTTT
>-|TRBV7-2|13|TRBD2|TRBJ2-3
CASSLTSLDTQYF
TGTGCCAGCAGCTTGACTAGCTTAGATACGCAGTATTTT
>-|TRBV18|15|TRBD1|TRBJ2-1
CASSAPGGLGNEQFF
TGTGCCAGCTCCGCCCCAGGGGGCCTGGGCAATGAGCAGTTCTTC
>-|TRBV10-3|14|-|TRBJ2-1
CATGPDISYNEQFF
TGTGCCACCGGCCCGGACATCTCCTACAATGAGCAGTTCTTC
>few|TRBV20-1|10|-|TRBJ1-1
CSARDERAFF
TGCAGTGCTAGAGACGAGCGAGCTTTCTTT
>-|TRBV5-8|13|-|TRBJ1-1
CASSMDTNTEAFF
TGTGCCAGCAGCATGGACACCAACACTGAAGCTTTCTTT
>few|TRBV5-1|14|-|TRBJ2-7
CASSTVPSSYEQYF
TGCGCCAGCAGCACGGTCCCTAGCTCCTACGAGCAGTACTTC
>-|TRBV15|15|TRBD1|TRBJ1-4
CATSRNRGTNEKLFF
TGTGCCACCAGTAGGAACAGGGGAACTAATGAAAAACTGTTTTTT
>-|TRBV10-3|15|TRBD2|TRBJ2-7
CAISSTSGSGYEQYF
TGTGCCATCAGCTCGACTAGCGGGAGTGGTTACGAGCAGTACTTC
>-|TRBV5-6|16|TRBD1|TRBJ1-1
CASSSQGAAMNTEAFF
TGTGCCAGCAGCTCCCAGGGGGCAGCAATGAACACTGAAGCTTTCTTT
>-|TRBV29-1|11|-|TRBJ1-5
CSVEDGGAQHF
TGCAGCGTTGAAGATGGAGGAGCCCAACATTTT
>-|TRBV19|15|TRBD2|TRBJ2-2
CASSRTSGYTGELFF
TGTGCCAGTAGCCGGACTAGCGGGTACACCGGGGAGCTGTTTTTT
>-|TRBV3-1/TRBV3-2|13|-|TRBJ1-3
CASQTGSGNTIYF
TGTGCCAGCCAGACAGGCTCTGGAAACACCATATATTTT
>-|TRBV27|13|-|TRBJ1-1
CASSSSRTGDAFF
TGTGCCAGCAGTTCTTCACGGACGGGGGATGCTTTCTTT
>-|TRBV5-1|13|-|TRBJ1-1
CASSLTVNTEAFF
TGCGCCAGCAGCTTGACGGTGAACACTGAAGCTTTCTTT
>once|TRBV12-5|18|TRBD2|TRBJ2-1
CASGLVVGGGASGGEQFF
TGTGCTAGTGGTTTGGTAGTTGGCGGGGGGGCCTCGGGGGGTGAGCAGTTCTTC
>-|TRBV25-1|13|TRBD1|TRBJ1-2
CASSVGGRNGYTF
TGTGCCAGCAGTGTAGGGGGCAGGAATGGCTACACCTTC
>-|TRBV7-8|14|-|TRBJ2-7
CASSSIAHSYEQYF
TGTGCCAGCAGCTCCATAGCCCATTCCTACGAGCAGTACTTC
>once|TRBV9|18|TRBD2|TRBJ2-2
CASTSPGTSGRLTGELFF
TGTGCCAGCACCAGTCCCGGGACTAGCGGGAGATTAACCGGGGAGCTGTTTTTT
>-|TRBV12-5|14|TRBD2|TRBJ2-5
CASGSTSGQETQYF
TGTGCTAGTGGCTCAACTAGCGGCCAAGAGACCCAGTACTTC
>-|TRBV20-1|15|-|TRBJ1-1
CSASQGTGRVTEAFF
TGCAGTGCTAGTCAAGGAACTGGGAGGGTCACTGAAGCTTTCTTT
>-|TRBV18|13|TRBD1|TRBJ2-5
CASSRDRQETQYF
TGTGCCAGCTCACGGGACAGACAAGAGACCCAGTACTTC
>-|TRBV18|13|-|TRBJ2-1
CASSPTNYNEQFF
TGTGCCAGCTCCCCCACAAACTACAATGAGCAGTTCTTC
>-|TRBV2|13|TRBD2|TRBJ2-7
CASRAGLAGGQYF
TGTGCCAGCAGGGCTGGACTAGCGGGAGGGCAGTACTTC
>-|TRBV7-9|16|-|TRBJ2-2
CASSLVTTANTGELFF
TGTGCCAGCAGCTTAGTAACTACCGCGAACACCGGGGAGCTGTTTTTT
>-|TRBV19|15|-|TRBJ2-1
CASSPSGSNYNEQFF
TGTGCCAGTTCTCCGTCCGGGAGTAACTACAATGAGCAGTTCTTC
>-|TRBV6-5|15|TRBD2|TRBJ2-1
CASSTGTSGSNEQFF
TGTGCCAGCAGCACCGGGACTAGCGGGAGCAATGAGCAGTTCTTC
>-|TRBV6-6|14|TRBD2|TRBJ2-2
CASLSGSGTGELFF
TGTGCCAGCTTGAGCGGGAGCGGGACCGGGGAGCTGTTTTTT
>-|TRBV6-1|17|TRBD2|TRBJ2-7
CASSEAYSGGFSYEQYF
TGTGCCAGCAGTGAAGCGTATAGCGGGGGGTTCTCCTACGAGCAGTACTTC
>-|TRBV24-1|13|TRBD1|TRBJ2-7
CATRDRDSYEQYF
TGTGCCACCCGCGACAGGGATTCTTACGAGCAGTACTTC
>-|TRBV5-1|16|TRBD1|TRBJ2-4
CASSLASTGVGNIQYF
TGCGCCAGCAGCTTGGCAAGTACAGGGGTAGGGAACATTCAGTACTTC
>-|TRBV5-1|16|TRBD1|TRBJ2-2
CASKGDRELNTGELFF
TGCGCCAGCAAAGGGGACAGGGAATTAAACACCGGGGAGCTGTTTTTT
>-|TRBV9|17|-|TRBJ2-1
CASSVGGVDPSYNEQFF
TGTGCCAGCAGCGTAGGGGGGGTTGATCCCTCCTACAATGAGCAGTTCTTC
>-|TRBV2|15|-|TRBJ1-4
CASRYTGAGREKLFF
TGTGCCAGCAGATATACAGGCGCGGGGAGAGAAAAACTGTTTTTT
>-|TRBV4-1|17|TRBD2|TRBJ2-7
CASSQRLAGGKSYEQYF
TGCGCCAGCAGCCAACGACTAGCGGGAGGAAAGTCCTACGAGCAGTACTTC
>-|TRBV14|15|-|TRBJ2-1
CASSLGTTKGDEQFF
TGTGCCAGCAGTCTGGGGACTACTAAGGGGGATGAGCAGTTCTTC
>-|TRBV15|16|TRBD2|TRBJ2-3
CATSRGSSGSTDTQYF
TGTGCCACCAGCAGAGGATCTAGCGGGAGTACAGATACGCAGTATTTT
>-|TRBV19|15|TRBD2|TRBJ2-6
CASTLAGDGANVLTF
TGTGCCAGTACCTTGGCGGGGGACGGGGCCAACGTCCTGACTTTC
>-|TRBV29-1|15|TRBD2|TRBJ2-1
CSVEGLAGSYNEQFF
TGCAGCGTTGAGGGACTAGCGGGGTCGTACAATGAGCAGTTCTTC
>-|TRBV4-1|15|-|TRBJ1-3
CASSAIESAGNTIYF
TGCGCCAGCAGCGCCATCGAATCGGCTGGAAACACCATATATTTT
>-|TRBV27|14|-|TRBJ1-5
CASSDRYSNQPQHF
TGTGCCAGCAGTGACAGGTATAGCAATCAGCCCCAGCATTTT
>-|TRBV29-1|13|-|TRBJ2-3
CSVDGREVDTQYF
TGCAGCGTTGATGGCAGGGAGGTAGATACGCAGTATTTT
>-|TRBV30|15|-|TRBJ2-3
CAWTANYVQGDTQYF
TGTGCCTGGACCGCGAACTACGTCCAGGGGGATACGCAGTATTTT
>-|TRBV5-6|14|-|TRBJ1-2
CASSLPGGTYGYTF
TGTGCCAGCAGCTTGCCCGGGGGGACCTATGGCTACACCTTC
>-|TRBV27|16|TRBD2|TRBJ2-2
CASSLSGTRSHGELFF
TGTGCCAGCAGTCTCTCCGGGACTAGAAGTCATGGGGAGCTGTTTTTT
>-|TRBV25-1|14|-|TRBJ2-1
CASSEYQGGREQFF
TGTGCCAGCAGTGAATACCAGGGCGGACGTGAGCAGTTCTTC
>-|TRBV7-9|16|-|TRBJ2-7
CASSLEGDITSYEQYF
TGTGCCAGCAGCTTAGAGGGGGACATAACCTCCTACGAGCAGTACTTC
>few|TRBV5-1|14|-|TRBJ1-1
CASSSTGRPEDAFF
TGCGCCAGCAGCTCCACCGGGCGCCCGGAGGATGCTTTCTTT
>-|TRBV6-5|14|-|TRBJ2-7
CASRKAAASYEQYF
TGTGCCAGCAGGAAGGCAGCGGCAAGCTACGAGCAGTACTTC
>-|TRBV19|16|TRBD2|TRBJ2-1
CASSIRAGGYYNEQFF
TGTGCCAGTAGTATACGAGCGGGAGGGTACTACAATGAGCAGTTCTTC
>few|TRBV11-3|13|-|TRBJ1-1
CASSFGQTTEAFF
TGTGCCAGCAGCTTCGGACAGACAACTGAAGCTTTCTTT
>-|TRBV7-9|15|TRBD1|TRBJ2-1
CASSWGQGLDNEQFF
TGTGCCAGCAGCTGGGGACAGGGATTGGACAATGAGCAGTTCTTC